Each of the 9 T cell receptor beta chains below was sequenced from the same sample in a study of immune characterization of retroperitoneal liposarcoma. MiXCR, run by TCRdb on the PCR reads, gives a single entry per CDR3 protein. The profile shows about 12,000 distinct CDR3 sequences, approximately 25% of them singletons. Sequenced material: tumor tissue. All receptors derive from a female donor with retroperitoneal liposarcoma.

This clonotype showed up just a few times. The J gene is TRBJ2-1, the V gene TRBV7-3, with 8 bases aligning to TRBD1. Trimming removed 3 bases from V and 5 bases from J; junction bases left unmatched: 6. The CDR3 spans 15 residues. From germline, CDR1 is SGHTA and CDR2 FQGTGA. CDR3 sequence (DNA): TGTGCCAGCAGCTTGGCGGGACAGGAGGACAATGAGCAGTTCTTC. Translated: CASSLAGQEDNEQFF.

This clonotype was detected ten times or more. This chain links TRBV11-3 with TRBJ2-5; perhaps TRBD1 as D (5 bases). From germline, CDR1 is SGHNT and CDR2 YENEEA. V lost 4 bases and J lost 3, with 15 bases in between. The CDR3 consists of 15 residues. The CDR3 reads CASSSYEGVEETQYF. CDR3 bases: TGTGCCAGCAGCTCGTACGAAGGGGTCGAAGAGACCCAGTACTTC.

The chain recombines TRBV6-1 with TRBJ2-1, with 8 bases fitting TRBD2. The J call is uncertain, as TRBJ2-7 better fits the DNA end. Germline V gene sequence: CDR1 MNHNS, CDR2 SASEGT. The CDR3 is 17 amino acids. This CDR3 reads CASSYGGGRSSYNEQYF. CDR3 in DNA: TGTGCCAGCAGCTACGGGGGCGGGAGGAGCTCCTACAATGAGCAGTACTTC.

The sample holds many counts of this clonotype. This chain connects TRBV6-1 to TRBJ2-5, with D hard to call. Per germline, CDR1 MNHNS and CDR2 SASEGT. The CDR3 is 14 amino acids. Trimming removed 6 bases from V and 1 base from J, with 12 bases in between. The CDR3 DNA sequence: TGTGCCAGCAGCGCTCTTGGAGTCCAAGAGACCCAGTACTTC. Protein: CASSALGVQETQYF.

The chain has TRBV12-3 or TRBV12-4 and TRBJ1-2; D is ambiguous. The CDR3 contains 14 residues. The V gene lost 2 bases and the J gene lost 2 bases, with 9 bases spanning the gap. The CDR3, as DNA: TGTGCCAGCAGTTTACGGAGGGTAAACTATGGCTACACCTTC. Its translation is CASSLRRVNYGYTF.

The rearrangement joins TRBV6-1 to TRBJ2-3; D is unresolved. The J call may be wrong; the DNA end is better matched by TRBJ2-7. The CDR3 loop spans 14 amino acids. CDR1 is MNHNS, CDR2 SASEGT, per germline. The CDR3 bases are TGTGCCAGCAATCTAGAGAAGGGATCCTACGAGCAGTACTTC. This sequence encodes CASNLEKGSYEQYF.

Sample share makes this clonotype medium-sized. The J gene is TRBJ2-1, the V gene TRBV6-1; D possibly corresponds to TRBD1 (6 bases). Per germline, CDR1 MNHNS and CDR2 SASEGT. The germline V and J ends were trimmed by 6 bases and 10 bases, with 13 bases remaining between them. This CDR3 is 12 amino acids long. The CDR3 region has the DNA TGTGCCAGCAGCCTTACAGGGTACGAGCAGTTCTTC. Encoded protein: CASSLTGYEQFF.

On this clonotype: Without the conserved terminal phenylalanine or tryptophan, this CDR3 likely stems from a read error. The chain couples TRBV12-5 to TRBJ2-3; D is undetermined. From germline, CDR1 is LGHNT and CDR2 FRNRAP. The V end lost 6 bases, the J end lost 3 bases, and 4 bases lay between the germline ends. This CDR3 has 11 amino acids. In DNA form, the CDR3 reads TGTGCTAGTGGCCGGACAGATACGCAGTATTGT. This codes for CASGRTDTQYC.

This clonotype was detected ten times or more. The chain couples TRBV12-3 or TRBV12-4 to TRBJ2-2; possibly TRBD2 for D (6 bases). The CDR3 length is 14 residues. Trimming shortened V by 5 bases and J by 7 bases, and 14 bases separated the two germline ends. The CDR3 DNA reads as TGTGCCAGCAGTATTAGCGGTAGGGACGGGGAGCTGTTTTTT. Protein: CASSISGRDGELFF.